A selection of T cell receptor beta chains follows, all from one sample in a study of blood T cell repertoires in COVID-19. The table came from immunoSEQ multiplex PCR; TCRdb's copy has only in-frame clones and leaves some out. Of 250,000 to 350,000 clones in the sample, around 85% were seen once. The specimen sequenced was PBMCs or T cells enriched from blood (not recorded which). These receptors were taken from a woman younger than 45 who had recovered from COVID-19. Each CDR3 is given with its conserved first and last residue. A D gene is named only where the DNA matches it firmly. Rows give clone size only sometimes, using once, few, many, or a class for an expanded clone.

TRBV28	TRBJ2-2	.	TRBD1	TGTGCCAGCAGTTTGGGTGGGACAGGGCCCGGGGAGCTGTTTTTT	CASSLGGTGPGELFF
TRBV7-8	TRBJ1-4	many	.	TGTGCCAGCAGCTTAGGGGCAGGGAATGTTGAAAAACTGTTTTTT	CASSLGAGNVEKLFF
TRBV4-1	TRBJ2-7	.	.	TGCGCCAGCAGCCAAGAATGGTCCGGTGGTCAGGCGGGAATTTCCTACGAGCAGTACTTC	CASSQEWSGGQAGISYEQYF
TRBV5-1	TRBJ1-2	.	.	TGCGCCAGTTCGGGCCTCCTTGAGGGCGGCTACACCTTC	CASSGLLEGGYTF
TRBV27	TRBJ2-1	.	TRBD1	TGTGCCAGCAGTTCGGACAGGCCGGCGTACAATGAGCAGTTCTTC	CASSSDRPAYNEQFF
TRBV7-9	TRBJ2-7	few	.	TGTGCCAGCAGCTTAGTGGCAGGGGGACTTTACGAGCAGTACTTC	CASSLVAGGLYEQYF
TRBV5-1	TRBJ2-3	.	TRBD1	TGCGCCAGCAGCGGCCTGGGGACAGGGCAGGGAGATACGCAGTATTTT	CASSGLGTGQGDTQYF
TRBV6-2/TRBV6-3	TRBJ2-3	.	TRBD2	TGTGCCAGCAGTTTCACACGGACTAGCGGGAGGAGGACAGATACGCAGTATTTT	CASSFTRTSGRRTDTQYF
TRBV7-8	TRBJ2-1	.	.	TGTGCCAGCAGCAAAGGAATCACCGGGACTGTTTTCCCAACGGTGCAGTTCTTC	CASSKGITGTVFPTVQFF
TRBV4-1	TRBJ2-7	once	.	TGCGCCAGCAGGTCCCCTGGATCGGGGTACGAGCAGTACTTC	CASRSPGSGYEQYF
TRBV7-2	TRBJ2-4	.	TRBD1	TGTGCCAGCAGCCAGGGGGTTAAAAACATTCAGTACTTC	CASSQGVKNIQYF
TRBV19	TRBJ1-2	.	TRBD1	TGTGCCAGTAGTATTGACAGGGAAAACTATGGCTACACCTTC	CASSIDRENYGYTF
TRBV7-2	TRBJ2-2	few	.	TGTGCCAGCAGCCCTAGCACCCGAAAAGCGACCGGGGAGCTGTTTTTT	CASSPSTRKATGELFF
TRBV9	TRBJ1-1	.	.	TGTGCCAGCAGCGGAGACGGGACATTGAACACTGAAGCTTTCTTT	CASSGDGTLNTEAFF
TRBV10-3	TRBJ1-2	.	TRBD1	TGTGCCATCAGTCCCGGACAGGGTAACGGCTACACCTTC	CAISPGQGNGYTF
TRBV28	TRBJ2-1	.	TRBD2	TGTGCCAGCAGTCCGCCACTAGCGGGAGTCCCGTTCTTC	CASSPPLAGVPFF
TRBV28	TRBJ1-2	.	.	TGTGCCAGCAGTTATATTTCCGAACAGGGCCGGCGTGGCTACACCTTC	CASSYISEQGRRGYTF
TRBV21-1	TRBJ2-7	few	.	TGTGCCAGCAGCAAAGTGAGAGGGACTAGCGGGGGCGCAGGGCTTTCCTACGAGCAGTACTTC	CASSKVRGTSGGAGLSYEQYF
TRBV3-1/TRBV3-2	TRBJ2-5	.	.	TGTGCCAGCAGCCATGGGAGGGCGGGACAAAGCACCCAGTACTTC	CASSHGRAGQSTQYF
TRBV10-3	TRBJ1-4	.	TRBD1	TGTGCCATCAGGCCGGGACAGGGAGAAGGTGAAAAACTGTTTTTT	CAIRPGQGEGEKLFF
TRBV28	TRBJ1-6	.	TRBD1	TGTGCCAGCACCGGACAGGGTCATTATAATTCACCCCTCCACTTT	CASTGQGHYNSPLHF
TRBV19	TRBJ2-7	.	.	TGTGCCAGTAGTATCCTCGCGACGGCGGACTCCTACGAGCAGTACTTC	CASSILATADSYEQYF
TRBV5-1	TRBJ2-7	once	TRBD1	TGCGCCAGCAGTTTATGGACAGGGGGAATTGAAAAGCAGTACTTC	CASSLWTGGIEKQYF
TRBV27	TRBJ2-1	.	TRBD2	TGTGCCAGCAGATACCTAAATGGGAGGGCTTGGTACAATGAGCAGTTCTTC	CASRYLNGRAWYNEQFF
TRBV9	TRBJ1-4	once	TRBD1	TGTGCCAGCAGCGGACAGGGGGCTGAGAATGAAAAACTGTTTTTT	CASSGQGAENEKLFF
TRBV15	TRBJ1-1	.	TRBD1	TGTGCCACCAGCAGAGGCACAGGGGAATATACGGGGAACACTGAAGCTTTCTTT	CATSRGTGEYTGNTEAFF
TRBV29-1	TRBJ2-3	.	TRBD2	TGCAGCGTGAATCTTTTAGCGGGGTCATCCACAGATACGCAGTATTTT	CSVNLLAGSSTDTQYF
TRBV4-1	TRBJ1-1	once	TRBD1	TGCGCCAGCAGCCAGCCCGGGGGACAGGAAAACACTGAAGCTTTCTTT	CASSQPGGQENTEAFF
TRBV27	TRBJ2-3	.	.	TGTGCCAGCAGTAAGTGGGGTCGAGCGGAGTATTTT	CASSKWGRAEYF
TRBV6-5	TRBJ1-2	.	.	TGTGCCAGCAGTCACACGGGGAAGCCTTATGGCTACACCTTC	CASSHTGKPYGYTF
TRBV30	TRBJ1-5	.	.	TGTGCCTGGGGCGGGGGGGGATATCAGCCCCAGCATTTT	CAWGGGGYQPQHF
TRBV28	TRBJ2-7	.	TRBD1	TGTGCCAGCAGGACAGGGCGGCCCTACGAGCAGTACTTC	CASRTGRPYEQYF
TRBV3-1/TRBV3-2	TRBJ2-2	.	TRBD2	TGTGCCAGCAGCTTACTAGTCTATGCGGGAGTAAGGACCGGGGAGCTGTTTTTT	CASSLLVYAGVRTGELFF
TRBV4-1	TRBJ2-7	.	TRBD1	TGCGCCAGCAGCCAAGGAAGACAGGGGTACGACGAGCAGTACTTC	CASSQGRQGYDEQYF
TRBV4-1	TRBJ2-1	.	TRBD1	TGCGCCAGCAGCCGAGGACAGGGGGCGCCGCCTGGTGAGCAGTTCTTC	CASSRGQGAPPGEQFF
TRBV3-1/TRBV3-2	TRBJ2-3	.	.	TGTGCCAGCAGCCAAGAGACGGGTACTAGCACAGATACGCAGTATTTT	CASSQETGTSTDTQYF
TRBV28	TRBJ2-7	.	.	TGTGCCAGCAGCCAAACCGACAGGTCTACCTACGAGCAGTACTTC	CASSQTDRSTYEQYF
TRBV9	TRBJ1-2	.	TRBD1	TGTGCCAGCAGCCCGACGGACAGGGGCTTCTATGGCTACACCTTC	CASSPTDRGFYGYTF
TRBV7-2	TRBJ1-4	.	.	TGTGCCAGCAGCTTGTTAGGGGCTAATGAAAAACTGTTTTTT	CASSLLGANEKLFF
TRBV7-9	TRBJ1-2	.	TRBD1	TGTGCCAGCAGCTTAGTAGGGGGCGACTATGGCTACACCTTC	CASSLVGGDYGYTF
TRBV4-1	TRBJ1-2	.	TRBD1	TGCGCCAGCAGCCGTCCGGGGACAGGGCAGCGACACACCTTC	CASSRPGTGQRHTF
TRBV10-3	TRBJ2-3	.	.	TGTGCGCTCCAGAAGGAGGGCACAGATACGCAGTATTTT	CALQKEGTDTQYF
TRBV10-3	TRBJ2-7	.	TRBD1	TGTGCCATCAGTGAGGCACAGGGGGCTTCTTACGAGCAGTACTTC	CAISEAQGASYEQYF
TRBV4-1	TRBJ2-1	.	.	TGCGCCAGCAGCCAAGATGAGACTAGCAATGAGCAGTTCTTC	CASSQDETSNEQFF
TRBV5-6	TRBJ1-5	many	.	TGTGCCAGCAGCTTCGGGTCCCATCAGCCCCAGCATTTT	CASSFGSHQPQHF
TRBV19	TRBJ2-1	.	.	TGTGCCAGTAGTCAGTCTTTGCAGGGGCCGTACATCAAAATTTACAATGAGCAGTTCTTC	CASSQSLQGPYIKIYNEQFF
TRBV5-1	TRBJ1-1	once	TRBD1	TGCGCCAGCAGCTCCCACCTTTCCCAGGGGGGCGGCACTGAAGCTTTCTTT	CASSSHLSQGGGTEAFF
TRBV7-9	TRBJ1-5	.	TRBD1	TGTGCCAGCAGCTTGGGACAGGGTCAACAGCCCCAGCATTTT	CASSLGQGQQPQHF
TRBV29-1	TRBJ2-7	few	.	TGCAGCGTTGGAGGGAAAGCCTCCTACGAGCAGTACTTC	CSVGGKASYEQYF